The rows below give T cell receptor beta chains drawn from one sample of a study of T-cell memory formation after mild COVID-19. TCRdb independently ran MiXCR on the 5' RACE reads; one entry per CDR3 protein. The sample holds approximately 400,000 distinct CDR3 sequences; more than 15% are singletons and the top ten take under 25%. The specimen sequenced was PBMCs or a T cell subset sorted from them (not recorded which). These receptor sequences come from a man aged 18 to 29 who had mild COVID-19 (a few samples of this study predate the infection). Cell type and time point are not known. The CDR3 runs from the conserved cysteine through the conserved F or W. A D gene is named only where the DNA matches it firmly. Size tells how often a clone was seen (once, few, many) or the class of an expanded clone, and some rows leave it out.

v_call	d_call	j_call	clone_size	cdr3_aa	cdr3_nt
TRBV12-3/TRBV12-4	TRBD1	TRBJ2-1	.	CASSWTGRQNEQFF	TGTGCCAGCAGTTGGACAGGGCGGCAAAATGAGCAGTTCTTC
TRBV7-9	TRBD1	TRBJ2-3	many	CASSYGTATDTQYF	TGTGCCAGCAGCTACGGGACAGCCACAGATACGCAGTATTTT
TRBV7-2	.	TRBJ2-3	few	CASSKAVTADTQYF	TGTGCCAGCAGCAAGGCTGTAACCGCAGATACGCAGTATTTT
TRBV24-1	.	TRBJ1-5	few	CATSAGLISRNQPQHF	TGTGCCACCAGTGCGGGTCTCATATCACGCAATCAGCCCCAGCATTTT
TRBV3-1	.	TRBJ1-5	.	CASSPWVDQPQHF	TGTGCCAGCAGTCCTTGGGTAGATCAGCCCCAGCATTTT
TRBV5-1	.	TRBJ2-1	few	CASSLAQLGDEQFF	TGCGCCAGCAGCTTGGCGCAGCTGGGGGATGAGCAGTTCTTC
TRBV4-2	.	TRBJ2-5	few	CASSQDQGPVETQYF	TGTGCCAGCAGCCAAGATCAAGGACCGGTAGAGACCCAGTACTTC
TRBV18	.	TRBJ1-5	.	CASSPPYSNQPQHF	TGTGCCAGCTCACCACCATATAGCAATCAGCCCCAGCATTTT
TRBV7-2	TRBD2	TRBJ2-2	.	CASSLQSASGTGELFF	TGTGCCAGCAGCTTACAGTCGGCTAGCGGTACCGGGGAGCTGTTTTTT
TRBV7-9	TRBD1	TRBJ2-7	many	CASSSRQGSSTEQYF	TGTGCCAGCAGCTCGCGACAGGGTTCGTCAACTGAGCAGTACTTC
TRBV12-3/TRBV12-4	TRBD1	TRBJ2-3	many	CASIGQGADTQYF	TGTGCCAGCATCGGACAGGGGGCCGATACGCAGTATTTT
TRBV7-9	.	TRBJ1-1	.	CASSLRTENTEAFF	TGTGCCAGCAGCTTACGGACTGAGAACACTGAAGCTTTCTTT
TRBV12-3/TRBV12-4	.	TRBJ2-2	few	CASNDAGVTGELFF	TGTGCCAGCAACGACGCAGGGGTCACCGGGGAGCTGTTTTTT
TRBV6-2/TRBV6-3	.	TRBJ2-1	few	CASSTGGNYEQFF	TGTGCCAGCTCCACGGGCGGGAACTATGAGCAGTTCTTC
TRBV5-1	.	TRBJ2-6	.	CASRPDGGPSSGANVLTF	TGCGCCAGCAGGCCGGACGGCGGGCCTAGCTCTGGGGCCAACGTCCTGACTTTC
TRBV6-5	.	TRBJ1-1	few	CASRPLNRVRNTEAFF	TGTGCCAGCAGACCCCTAAACAGGGTACGGAACACTGAAGCTTTCTTT
TRBV18	.	TRBJ1-1	.	CASSSRARDTEAFF	TGTGCCAGCTCATCCCGGGCCCGTGACACTGAAGCTTTCTTT
TRBV15	TRBD2	TRBJ2-7	.	CATSRATGLASEQYF	TGTGCCACCAGCAGGGCCACGGGACTAGCAAGCGAGCAGTACTTC
TRBV28	TRBD1	TRBJ2-3	.	CASSEDRPGTDTQYF	TGTGCCAGCAGCGAGGACAGGCCGGGCACAGATACGCAGTATTTT
TRBV9	.	TRBJ2-2	few	CASSVGLGLNTGELFF	TGTGCCAGCAGCGTAGGGCTGGGGCTCAACACCGGGGAGCTGTTTTTT
TRBV14	TRBD1	TRBJ1-2	.	CASSQDLAGGIYGYTF	TGTGCCAGCAGCCAAGATCTTGCAGGGGGGATCTATGGCTACACCTTC
TRBV6-2/TRBV6-3	.	TRBJ2-1	few	CASSYSSDEQFF	TGTGCCAGCAGTTATTCTTCTGATGAGCAGTTCTTC
TRBV7-2	.	TRBJ2-1	few	CASSSLGSYNEQFF	TGTGCCAGCAGCTCACTAGGCTCCTACAATGAGCAGTTCTTC
TRBV6-5	.	TRBJ2-3	few	CASRWGGGTDTQYF	TGTGCCAGCAGGTGGGGCGGGGGCACAGATACGCAGTATTTT
TRBV5-5	.	TRBJ2-1	many	CASGRNEQFF	TGTGCCTCGGGCAGGAATGAGCAGTTCTTC
TRBV6-2/TRBV6-3	.	TRBJ1-2	.	CASSRTIANYGYTF	TGTGCCAGCAGCCGGACAATTGCTAACTATGGCTACACCTTC
TRBV5-4	TRBD1	TRBJ2-4	.	CASSSGQGRNIQYF	TGTGCCAGCAGCTCAGGACAGGGGAGAAACATTCAGTACTTC
TRBV7-9	TRBD1	TRBJ1-6	.	CASSRGTVNSPLHF	TGTGCCAGCAGCCGGGGGACAGTTAATTCACCCCTCCACTTT
TRBV6-5	.	TRBJ2-6	.	CASSYGGANVLTF	TGTGCCAGCAGTTACGGTGGGGCCAACGTCCTGACTTTC
TRBV20-1	.	TRBJ1-2	.	CSARDRLGVGGYTF	TGCAGTGCTAGAGATCGATTGGGGGTGGGTGGCTACACCTTC
TRBV5-1	.	TRBJ2-7	many	CASSPQQGGPYEQYF	TGCGCCAGCAGCCCGCAACAAGGGGGTCCCTACGAGCAGTACTTC
TRBV4-3	TRBD2	TRBJ2-3	.	CASSQDTSGVGDTQYF	TGCGCCAGCAGCCAAGATACTAGCGGGGTCGGAGATACGCAGTATTTT
TRBV20-1	TRBD2	TRBJ2-3	.	CSARSPPHLAGGPSTDTQYF	TGCAGTGCTAGATCCCCTCCCCATCTAGCGGGGGGCCCAAGCACAGATACGCAGTATTTT
TRBV5-1	TRBD1	TRBJ1-1	many	CASSLSQGATEAFF	TGCGCCAGCAGCTTGAGTCAGGGGGCCACTGAAGCTTTCTTT
TRBV7-9	.	TRBJ2-3	few	CASSLAESSPDTQYF	TGTGCCAGCAGCTTAGCGGAGAGCAGCCCAGATACGCAGTATTTT
TRBV29-1	.	TRBJ2-4	few	CSVEDSVSNIQYF	TGCAGCGTCGAAGACAGTGTTTCGAACATTCAGTACTTC
TRBV10-2	.	TRBJ1-6	few	CATSTRAPGSPLHF	TGCGCCACTTCGACCCGGGCGCCAGGTTCACCCCTCCACTTT
TRBV24-1	.	TRBJ1-2	many	CATSDLSGGDYGYTF	TGTGCCACCAGTGATTTATCCGGGGGGGACTATGGCTACACCTTC
TRBV4-1	.	TRBJ2-6	.	CASSQDPGGNVLTF	TGCGCCAGCAGCCAAGATCCAGGTGGCAACGTCCTGACTTTC
TRBV5-1	.	TRBJ2-5	few	CASSRGFSETQYF	TGCGCCAGCAGCAGGGGGTTTTCGGAGACCCAGTACTTC
TRBV15	TRBD2	TRBJ2-5	few	CATSRGQRGYQETQYF	TGTGCCACCAGCAGAGGCCAGCGGGGGTACCAAGAGACCCAGTACTTC
TRBV4-1	.	TRBJ1-1	.	CASSDRPSTAEEAFF	TGCGCCAGCAGCGATAGACCGTCGACTGCTGAGGAAGCTTTCTTT
TRBV28	.	TRBJ2-3	.	CASSLFVVSDTDTQYF	TGTGCCAGCAGTTTATTTGTCGTTTCTGACACAGATACGCAGTATTTT
TRBV10-3	.	TRBJ2-6	few	CAISESGFSGANVLTF	TGTGCCATCAGTGAGTCTGGATTCTCTGGGGCCAACGTCCTGACTTTC
TRBV4-2	.	TRBJ2-4	many	CASSQDVAALNIQYF	TGTGCCAGCAGCCAAGATGTGGCGGCCTTAAACATTCAGTACTTC
TRBV6-5	TRBD1	TRBJ2-2	many	CASRRQGAGELFF	TGTGCCAGCAGGAGACAGGGGGCCGGGGAGCTGTTTTTT
TRBV12-3/TRBV12-4	.	TRBJ2-1	few	CASSLGEGQFF	TGTGCCAGCAGTTTGGGGGAAGGGCAGTTCTTC
TRBV7-9	.	TRBJ2-5	.	CASSLSLHETQYF	TGTGCCAGCAGCTTAAGCCTTCACGAGACCCAGTACTTC
TRBV7-2	.	TRBJ1-1	.	CASSLPGGRRAFF	TGTGCCAGCAGCTTACCGGGGGGCAGGCGGGCTTTCTTT
TRBV7-9	.	TRBJ2-3	.	CASSSRGSSPRSTDTQYF	TGTGCCAGCAGCTCAAGGGGATCCTCCCCTAGGAGCACAGATACGCAGTATTTT